This T cell receptor (beta chain) stems from a study of blood T cell repertoires in COVID-19. About the research overall: Sites across the United States, Italy and Spain contributed samples from acute and convalescent COVID-19. Sample material is recorded as cDNA or gDNA derived from T cells, B-cell-depleted T cells, or PBMCs.

As processed by the authors: Nucleated cell number was recorded as an estimate derived from reference gene primer amplification. The assay was immunoSEQ multiplex PCR, and TCRdb's table has in-frame clones only and misses some. V and J calls and clone size follow that table, whereas D and trimming were derived from the DNA. In the table there are about 180,000 clones, roughly 83% of which are singletons. This CDR3 is built from 14 residues. The ends were cut back, 6 bases at V and 2 bases at J, with 11 bases in the middle. Germline CDR1 MNHEY, CDR2 SVGAGI. The receptor was isolated from a woman aged 40 to 50 with COVID-19, enrolled during active disease. The rearrangement joins TRBV6-5 to TRBJ1-3; TRBD1 is a possible D gene (5 bases). Sequenced: peripheral blood. The CDR3 here is CASSSQEAGNTIYF. As DNA, the CDR3 is TGTGCCAGCAGCTCACAGGAAGCTGGAAACACCATATATTTT.